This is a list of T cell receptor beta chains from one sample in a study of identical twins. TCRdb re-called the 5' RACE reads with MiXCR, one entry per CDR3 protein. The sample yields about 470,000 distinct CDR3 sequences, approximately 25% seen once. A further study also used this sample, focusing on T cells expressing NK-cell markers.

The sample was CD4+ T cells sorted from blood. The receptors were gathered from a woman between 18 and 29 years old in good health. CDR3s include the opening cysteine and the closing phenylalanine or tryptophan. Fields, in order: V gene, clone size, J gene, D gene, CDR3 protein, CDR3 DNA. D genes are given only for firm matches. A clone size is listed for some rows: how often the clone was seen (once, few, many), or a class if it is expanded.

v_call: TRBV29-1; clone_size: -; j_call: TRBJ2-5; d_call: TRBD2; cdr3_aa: CSALGASGRGETQYF; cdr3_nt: TGCAGCGCCCTGGGGGCTAGCGGGAGGGGAGAGACCCAGTACTTC
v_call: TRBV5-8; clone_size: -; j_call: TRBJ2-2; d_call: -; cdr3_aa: CASSFERAGELFF; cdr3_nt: TGTGCCAGCAGCTTCGAGAGGGCCGGGGAGCTGTTTTTT
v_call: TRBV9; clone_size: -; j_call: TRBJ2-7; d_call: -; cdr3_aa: CASSASPGTSNQYF; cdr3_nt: TGTGCCAGCAGCGCATCTCCCGGGACTTCTAACCAGTACTTC
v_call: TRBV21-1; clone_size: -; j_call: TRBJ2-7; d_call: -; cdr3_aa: CASSKAGVTYEQYF; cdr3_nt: TGTGCCAGCAGCAAAGCGGGGGTTACCTACGAGCAGTACTTC
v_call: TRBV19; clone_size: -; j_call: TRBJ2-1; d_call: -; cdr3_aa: CASSLTRVTYNEQFF; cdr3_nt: TGTGCCAGTAGCTTGACTAGGGTGACCTACAATGAGCAGTTCTTC
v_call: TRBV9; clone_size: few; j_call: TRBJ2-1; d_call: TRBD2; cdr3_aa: CASSVSGRNYNEQFF; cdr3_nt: TGTGCCAGCAGCGTTAGCGGGAGAAACTACAATGAGCAGTTCTTC
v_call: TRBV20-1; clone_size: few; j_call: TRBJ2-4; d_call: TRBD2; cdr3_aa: CSGRGRAKNIQYF; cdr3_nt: TGCAGTGGCCGCGGGAGAGCCAAAAACATTCAGTACTTC
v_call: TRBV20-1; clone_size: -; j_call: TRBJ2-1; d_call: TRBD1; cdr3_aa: CSARDQGAGSYNEQFF; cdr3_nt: TGCAGTGCTAGAGATCAGGGGGCGGGGAGTTACAATGAGCAGTTCTTC
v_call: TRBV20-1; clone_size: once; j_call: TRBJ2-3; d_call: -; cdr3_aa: CSARRAGSDTQYF; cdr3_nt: TGCAGTGCTAGACGGGCTGGGTCAGATACGCAGTATTTT
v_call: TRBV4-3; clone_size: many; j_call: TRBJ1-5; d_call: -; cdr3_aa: CASSQDRAGVQPQHF; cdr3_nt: TGCGCCAGCAGCCAAGATCGGGCAGGGGTTCAGCCCCAGCATTTT
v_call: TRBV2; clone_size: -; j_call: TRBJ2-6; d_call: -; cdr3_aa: CASGPFTGANVLTF; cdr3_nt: TGTGCCAGCGGACCTTTTACCGGGGCCAACGTCCTGACTTTC
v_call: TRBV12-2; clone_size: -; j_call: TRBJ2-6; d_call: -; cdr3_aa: CASRLAKRGQGRSGANVLTF; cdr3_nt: TGTGCAAGTCGCTTAGCCAAGAGGGGGCAAGGGAGGTCTGGGGCCAACGTCCTGACTTTC
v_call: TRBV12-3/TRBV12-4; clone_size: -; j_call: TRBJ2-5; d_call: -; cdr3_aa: CASSLGAASQETQYF; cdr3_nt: TGTGCCAGCAGCTTAGGGGCAGCCTCCCAAGAGACCCAGTACTTC
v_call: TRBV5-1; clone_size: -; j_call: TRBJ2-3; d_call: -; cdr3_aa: CASSVGYAADTQYF; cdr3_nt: TGCGCCAGCAGCGTCGGTTACGCGGCGGATACGCAGTATTTT
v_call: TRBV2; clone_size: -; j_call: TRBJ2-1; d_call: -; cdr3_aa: CASSEGIGVEQFF; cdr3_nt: TGTGCCAGCAGTGAAGGGATTGGGGTAGAGCAGTTCTTC
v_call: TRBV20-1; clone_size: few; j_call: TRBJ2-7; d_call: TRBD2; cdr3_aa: CSASPTSGSFYVQYF; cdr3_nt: TGCAGTGCTAGCCCAACTAGCGGGAGTTTCTATGTGCAGTACTTC
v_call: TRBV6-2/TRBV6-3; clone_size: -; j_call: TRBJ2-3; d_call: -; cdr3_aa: CASRTLVSSTDTQYF; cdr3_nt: TGTGCCAGCAGGACTCTGGTGTCGAGCACAGATACGCAGTATTTT
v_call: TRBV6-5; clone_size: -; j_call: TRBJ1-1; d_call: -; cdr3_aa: CASSYSMVREAFF; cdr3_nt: TGTGCCAGCAGTTACTCGATGGTCCGGGAAGCTTTCTTT
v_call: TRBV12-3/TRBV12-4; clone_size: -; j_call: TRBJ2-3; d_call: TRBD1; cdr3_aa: CASRRLGQGNTDTQYF; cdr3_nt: TGTGCCAGCAGGCGGCTTGGACAGGGGAACACAGATACGCAGTATTTT
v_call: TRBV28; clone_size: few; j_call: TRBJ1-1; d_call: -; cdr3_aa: CASARLERNTEAFF; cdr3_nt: TGTGCCAGCGCGAGATTGGAGAGGAACACTGAAGCTTTCTTT
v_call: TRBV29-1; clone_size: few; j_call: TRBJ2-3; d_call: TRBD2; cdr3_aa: CSAQTGGPTDTQYF; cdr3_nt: TGCAGCGCACAAACGGGAGGGCCAACAGATACGCAGTATTTT
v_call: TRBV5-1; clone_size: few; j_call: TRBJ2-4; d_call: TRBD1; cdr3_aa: CASSKDYRDSLILAKNIQYF; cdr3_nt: TGCGCCAGCAGCAAAGATTACCGGGACAGTTTGATCCTAGCCAAAAACATTCAGTACTTC
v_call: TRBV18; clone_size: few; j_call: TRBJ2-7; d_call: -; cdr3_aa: CASSPRQDSYEQYF; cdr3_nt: TGTGCCAGCTCACCACGTCAGGATTCCTACGAGCAGTACTTC
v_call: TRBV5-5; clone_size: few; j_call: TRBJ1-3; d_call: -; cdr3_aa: CASSLQGPGSGNTIYF; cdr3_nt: TGTGCCAGCAGCTTGCAGGGCCCCGGATCTGGAAACACCATATATTTT
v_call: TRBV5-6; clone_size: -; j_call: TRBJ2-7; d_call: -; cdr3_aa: CASSKELRPYEQYF; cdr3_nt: TGTGCCAGCAGCAAAGAGCTTCGACCTTACGAGCAGTACTTC
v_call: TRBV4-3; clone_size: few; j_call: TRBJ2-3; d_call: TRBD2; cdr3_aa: CASSQDFLAGDTDTQYF; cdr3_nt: TGCGCCAGCAGCCAAGATTTCTTAGCGGGAGACACAGATACGCAGTATTTT
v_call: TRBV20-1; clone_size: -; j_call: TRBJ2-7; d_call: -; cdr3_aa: CSARDLGRSRGSEQYF; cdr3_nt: TGCAGTGCTAGAGATCTAGGGCGGTCGAGGGGTTCCGAGCAGTACTTC
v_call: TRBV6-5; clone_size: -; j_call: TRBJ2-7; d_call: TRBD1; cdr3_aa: CASSYSRDRGISYEQYF; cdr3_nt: TGTGCCAGCAGTTACTCCCGAGACAGGGGCATCTCCTACGAGCAGTACTTC
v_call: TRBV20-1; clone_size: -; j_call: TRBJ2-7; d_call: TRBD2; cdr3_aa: CSASGQGLAGMGSYEQYF; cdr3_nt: TGCAGTGCTAGCGGACAGGGACTAGCGGGAATGGGCTCCTACGAGCAGTACTTC
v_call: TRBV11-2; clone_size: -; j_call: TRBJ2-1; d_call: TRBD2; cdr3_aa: CASSPRTSGSGREQFF; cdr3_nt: TGTGCCAGCAGCCCTCGGACTAGCGGGAGCGGGCGTGAGCAGTTCTTC
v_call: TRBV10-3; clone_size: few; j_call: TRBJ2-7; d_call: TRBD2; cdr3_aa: CAISTTSGVSSSYEQYF; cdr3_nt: TGTGCCATCAGTACGACTAGCGGGGTATCTAGCTCCTACGAGCAGTACTTC
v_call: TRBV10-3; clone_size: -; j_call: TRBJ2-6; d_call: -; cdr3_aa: CAISELGALSGANVLTF; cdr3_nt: TGTGCCATCAGTGAGTTAGGGGCTCTCTCTGGGGCCAACGTCCTGACTTTC
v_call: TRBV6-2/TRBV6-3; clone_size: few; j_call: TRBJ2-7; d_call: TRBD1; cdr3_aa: CASSKYGTATYEQYF; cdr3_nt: TGTGCCAGCAGCAAATACGGGACAGCAACCTACGAGCAGTACTTC
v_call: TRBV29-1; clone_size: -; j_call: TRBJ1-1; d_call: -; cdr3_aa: CSVPRGDEAFF; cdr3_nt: TGCAGCGTCCCACGGGGTGATGAAGCTTTCTTT
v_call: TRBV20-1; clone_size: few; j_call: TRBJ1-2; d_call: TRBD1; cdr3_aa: CSGRPDMGQGARGYTF; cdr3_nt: TGCAGTGGCCGCCCTGACATGGGACAGGGGGCTCGGGGCTACACCTTC
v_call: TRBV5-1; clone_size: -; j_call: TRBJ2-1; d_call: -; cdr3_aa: CASSLAVASYNEQFF; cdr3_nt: TGCGCCAGCAGCTTGGCCGTTGCTTCCTACAATGAGCAGTTCTTC
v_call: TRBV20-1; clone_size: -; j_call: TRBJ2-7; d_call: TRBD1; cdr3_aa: CSARKQGNHYEQYF; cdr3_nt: TGCAGTGCTAGGAAACAGGGGAATCACTACGAGCAGTACTTC
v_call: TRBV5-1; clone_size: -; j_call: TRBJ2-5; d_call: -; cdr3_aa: CASSSTTGLQETQYF; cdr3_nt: TGCGCCAGCAGCAGTACCACGGGTCTACAAGAGACCCAGTACTTC
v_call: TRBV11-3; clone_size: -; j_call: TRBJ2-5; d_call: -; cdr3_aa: CASSLVPGKETQYF; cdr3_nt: TGTGCCAGCAGCTTAGTCCCGGGGAAGGAGACCCAGTACTTC
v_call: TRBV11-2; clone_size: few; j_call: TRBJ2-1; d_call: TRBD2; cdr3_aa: CASSLVLELAGAFNEQFF; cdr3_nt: TGTGCCAGCAGCTTAGTTCTGGAACTAGCGGGGGCCTTCAATGAGCAGTTCTTC
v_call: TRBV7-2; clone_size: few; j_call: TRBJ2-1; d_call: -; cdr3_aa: CASSLQGSRPFF; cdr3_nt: TGTGCCAGCAGCTTACAGGGATCCAGGCCGTTCTTC
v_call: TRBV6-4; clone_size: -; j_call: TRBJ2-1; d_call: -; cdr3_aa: CASSAQGSWTEQFF; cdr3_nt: TGTGCCAGCAGTGCTCAGGGGTCATGGACTGAGCAGTTCTTC
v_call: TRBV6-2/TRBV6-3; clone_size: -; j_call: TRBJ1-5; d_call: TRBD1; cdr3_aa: CASSGQGETQHF; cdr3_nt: TGTGCCAGCAGTGGACAGGGGGAGACCCAGCATTTT
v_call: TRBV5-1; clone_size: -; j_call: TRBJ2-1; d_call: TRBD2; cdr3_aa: CASSMIAGGSYNEQFF; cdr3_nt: TGCGCCAGCAGCATGATAGCGGGAGGCTCCTACAATGAGCAGTTCTTC
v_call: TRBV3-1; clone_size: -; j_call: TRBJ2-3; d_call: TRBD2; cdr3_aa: CASSQGNGGATDTQYF; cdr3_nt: TGTGCCAGCAGCCAAGGGAACGGGGGGGCCACAGATACGCAGTATTTT
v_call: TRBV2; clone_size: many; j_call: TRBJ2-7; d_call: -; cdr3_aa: CASREGGRLVGEQYF; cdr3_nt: TGTGCCAGCAGGGAAGGGGGGCGACTAGTAGGCGAGCAGTACTTC
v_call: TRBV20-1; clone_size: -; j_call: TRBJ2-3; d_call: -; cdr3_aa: CSAAGTDTQYF; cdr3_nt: TGCAGTGCCGCGGGCACAGATACGCAGTATTTT
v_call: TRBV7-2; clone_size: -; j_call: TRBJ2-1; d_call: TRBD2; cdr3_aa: CASNLGAGGFEQFF; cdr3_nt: TGTGCCAGCAACCTCGGGGCGGGAGGGTTTGAGCAGTTCTTC
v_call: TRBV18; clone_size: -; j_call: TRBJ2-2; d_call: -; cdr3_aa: CASSPMGIANTGELFF; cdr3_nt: TGTGCCAGCTCACCAATGGGGATCGCGAACACCGGGGAGCTGTTTTTT
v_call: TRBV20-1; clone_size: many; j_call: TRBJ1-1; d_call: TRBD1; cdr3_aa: CSARDQLTGHTEAFF; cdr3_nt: TGCAGTGCTAGAGATCAGTTGACAGGGCACACTGAAGCTTTCTTT
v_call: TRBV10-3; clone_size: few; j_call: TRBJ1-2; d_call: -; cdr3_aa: CAITRERGNGYTF; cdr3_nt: TGTGCCATCACAAGGGAACGGGGCAATGGCTACACCTTC
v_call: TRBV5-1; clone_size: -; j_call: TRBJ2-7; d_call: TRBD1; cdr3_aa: CASSLGQGMGEQYF; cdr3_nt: TGCGCCAGCAGCTTGGGACAGGGCATGGGGGAGCAGTACTTC
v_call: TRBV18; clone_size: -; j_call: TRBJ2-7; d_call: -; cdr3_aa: CASSPGTDSSYEQYF; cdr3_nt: TGTGCCAGCTCACCCGGGACGGATAGCTCCTACGAGCAGTACTTC
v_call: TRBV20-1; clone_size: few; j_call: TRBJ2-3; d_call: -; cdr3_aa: CSTPTGADTQYF; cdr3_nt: TGCAGTACCCCTACGGGGGCAGATACGCAGTATTTT
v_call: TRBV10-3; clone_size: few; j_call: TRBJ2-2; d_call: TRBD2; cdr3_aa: CAIREVTTGELFF; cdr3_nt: TGTGCCATCCGGGAGGTGACCACCGGGGAGCTGTTTTTT
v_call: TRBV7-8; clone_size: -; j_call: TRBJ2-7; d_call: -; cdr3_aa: CASSYSRGASSYEQYF; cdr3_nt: TGTGCCAGCAGTTATAGTCGGGGGGCAAGCTCCTACGAGCAGTACTTC
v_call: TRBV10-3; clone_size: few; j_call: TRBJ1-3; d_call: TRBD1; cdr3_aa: CATGTAGNTIYF; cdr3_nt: TGTGCCACCGGGACAGCTGGAAACACCATATATTTT
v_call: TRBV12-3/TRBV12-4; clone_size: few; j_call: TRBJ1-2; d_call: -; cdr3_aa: CASSRGSGYGYTF; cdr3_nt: TGTGCCAGCAGCCGCGGCTCTGGCTATGGCTACACCTTC
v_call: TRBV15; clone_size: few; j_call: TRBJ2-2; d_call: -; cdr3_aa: CATQMRPTGELFF; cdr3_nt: TGTGCCACCCAGATGAGACCCACCGGGGAGCTGTTTTTT
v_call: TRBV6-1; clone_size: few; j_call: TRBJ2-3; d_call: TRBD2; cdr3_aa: CASRDGGAGAGDTQYF; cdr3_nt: TGTGCCAGCAGAGACGGGGGGGCAGGGGCAGGAGATACGCAGTATTTT